This T cell receptor beta chain was sequenced during a study of T cell responses to AZD1222 COVID-19 vaccine. Study-wide findings and caveats: The donor cohort was predominantly white British with a female majority, and clonal diversity may have been underestimated. Across spike, vaccine-associated CD4 TCRs were found, dominant at 160-218 and 743-854. Compared with day 0, the breadth and depth of the Spike-specific TCR repertoire rose significantly after two doses of AZD1222. Repertoire sampling happened only post peak T cell response.

Clones were read by immunoSEQ multiplex PCR, and TCRdb kept only the in-frame ones, dropping some. The table includes tens of thousands of clones, roughly 90% detected once. From germline, CDR1 is KGHDR and CDR2 SFDVKD. This CDR3 comprises 14 residues. Trimming removed 7 bases at V and 0 bases at J, with 9 bases between. Concerning this clone itself: The target antigen is unknown.

The source material was peripheral blood, sampled on day 0 of AZD1222 vaccination. The chain couples TRBV24-1 to TRBJ1-5; D may be TRBD1 (5 bases). This receptor was identified in an adult in good health. In nucleotides, the CDR3 is TGTGCCACCAGGCAGGGATGTAGCAATCAGCCCCAGCATTTT. As protein: CATRQGCSNQPQHF.